The 11 T cell receptor beta chains presented below share a single source sample, sequenced in a study of cytomegalovirus exposure and HLA in healthy donors. In the PCR, 60 Vbeta and 13 Jbeta primers were used. Assay: immunoSEQ multiplex PCR; the TCRdb copy retains only in-frame clones and omits some. The table includes roughly 120,000 clones, roughly 70% detected once. The sequenced sample was PBMCs. These receptors were obtained from a woman aged 40 to 55 in good health and CMV-seronegative.

This clone was found once. The chain is built from TRBV29-1 and TRBJ2-5, with 11 bases lining up with TRBD1. The CDR3 is made up of 15 amino acids. Germline values: CDR1 SQVTM, CDR2 ANQGSEA. The V and J ends lost 5 bases and 2 bases, in that order; junction bases with no gene match: 7. This CDR3 reads CSVTRGTGGQETQYF. The CDR3 coding sequence is TGCAGCGTTACTCGCGGGACAGGGGGTCAAGAGACCCAGTACTTC.

J is TRBJ2-5 and V is TRBV2, with D possibly matching TRBD1 (6 bases). Trimming took off 0 bases at V and 3 bases at J, with 8 bases between the two ends. CDR1 is SNHLY and CDR2 is FYNNEI in the germline V gene. The CDR3 has 14 residues. CDR3 loop: CASSEAPGEETQYF. The DNA of the CDR3 is TGTGCCAGCAGTGAAGCTCCAGGGGAAGAGACCCAGTACTTC.

The chain couples TRBV6-1 to TRBJ1-5; unclear D gene. The germline gives CDR1 MNHNS, CDR2 SASEGT. V dropped 0 bases and J dropped 9 bases, with 3 bases sitting between them. CDR3 length: 11 amino acids. The CDR3 here is CASSEARPQHF. The CDR3 region has the DNA TGTGCCAGCAGTGAAGCGCGGCCCCAGCATTTT.

The rearrangement joins TRBV9 to TRBJ1-1; D possibly corresponds to TRBD1 (5 bases). CDR1 and CDR2 (germline): SGDLS, YYNGEE. Deletions cut 4 bases from V and 4 bases from J, with 17 bases between. The CDR3 is 15 residues long. DNA for the CDR3: TGTGCCAGCAGCCCCCGCCCTCAGGGCGGCACTGAAGCTTTCTTT. It codes for CASSPRPQGGTEAFF.

The chain joins TRBV18 to TRBJ1-5; D gene ambiguous. This CDR3 spans 14 amino acids. Trimming shortened V by 4 bases and J by 8 bases, and 15 bases separated the two germline ends. The germline CDR1 and CDR2 sequences are KGHSH and LQKENI. CDR3 coding DNA: TGTGCCAGCTCACTGGGCCCAATCAAGGAGCCCCAGCATTTT. It translates to CASSLGPIKEPQHF. Full variable domain (remainder filled in from reference TRBV18 and TRBJ1-5): NAGVMQNPRHLVRRRGQEARLRCSPMKGHSHVYWYRQLPEEGLKFMVYLQKENIIDESGMPKERFSAEFPKEGPSILRIQQVVRGDSAAYFCASSLGPIKEPQHFGDGTRLSIL.

V gene TRBV4-3 combines with J gene TRBJ2-3, with 8 nucleotides matching TRBD2. The CDR3 runs to 15 residues. The ends lost 0 bases at V and 4 bases at J; junction bases unmatched: 3. The V gene's germline CDR1 is LGHNA and CDR2 YSLEER. CDR3 loop: CASSQDGGGSDTQYF. CDR3 bases: TGCGCCAGCAGCCAAGATGGCGGGGGGTCAGATACGCAGTATTTT.

This rearrangement joins TRBV7-2 to TRBJ2-7, with 9 bases matching TRBD1. The CDR3 covers 15 residues. The J segment lost 4 bases and the V segment lost 5 bases, leaving 9 bases of the junction unmatched. In germline, CDR1 is SGHTA, CDR2 FQGNSA. The CDR3 protein is CASSRADRGVYEQYF. In DNA, the CDR3 is TGTGCCAGCAGCCGGGCTGACAGGGGGGTTTACGAGCAGTACTTC. Drawing the rest from reference TRBV7-2 and TRBJ2-7, the complete variable domain is GAGVSQSPSNKVTEKGKDVELRCDPISGHTALYWYRQSLGQGLEFLIYFQGNSAPDKSGLPSDRFSAERTGGSVSTLTIQRTQQEDSAVYLCASSRADRGVYEQYFGPGTRLTVT.

The chain combines TRBV4-3 with TRBJ1-6, with no clear D. This CDR3 has 15 residues. The germline gives CDR1 LGHNA, CDR2 YSLEER. The ends were cut back, 0 bases at V and 5 bases at J, with 8 bases in the middle. CDR3 sequence (DNA): TGCGCCAGCAGCCAAGATACTCGGGATAATTCACCCCTCCACTTT. It specifies CASSQDTRDNSPLHF.

This clone was seen more than once but under ten times. The chain is built from TRBV19 and TRBJ1-2; TRBD1 matches 11 bases. The CDR3 has 14 amino acids. CDR1 and CDR2 (germline): LNHDA, SQIVND (reference sequence). V lost 8 bases and J lost 1; bases outside the gene matches: 3. The CDR3 DNA reads TGTGCCAGTCAGGACAGGGGGCGTAACTATGGCTACACCTTC. Translation: CASQDRGRNYGYTF.

J is TRBJ2-7 and V is TRBV7-2, with 10 positions matching TRBD1. This CDR3 is built from 16 residues. Trimming removed 2 bases from V and 4 bases from J; junction bases left unmatched: 8. CDR1 is SGHTA, CDR2 FQGNSA, per germline. This CDR3 reads CASSLLTVGQGYEQYF. CDR3 DNA sequence: TGTGCCAGCAGCTTATTAACCGTGGGACAGGGGTACGAGCAGTACTTC.

V is TRBV5-6 and J is TRBJ2-4; D may be TRBD1 (6 bases). The germline V gene encodes CDR1 SGHDT and CDR2 YYEEEE. The CDR3 runs 13 residues. The V gene lost 4 bases and the J gene lost 9 bases, with 14 bases spanning the gap. The CDR3 DNA reads as TGTGCCAGCAGCCTTCGGACAGAGGCCATTCAGTACTTC. It yields the protein CASSLRTEAIQYF.